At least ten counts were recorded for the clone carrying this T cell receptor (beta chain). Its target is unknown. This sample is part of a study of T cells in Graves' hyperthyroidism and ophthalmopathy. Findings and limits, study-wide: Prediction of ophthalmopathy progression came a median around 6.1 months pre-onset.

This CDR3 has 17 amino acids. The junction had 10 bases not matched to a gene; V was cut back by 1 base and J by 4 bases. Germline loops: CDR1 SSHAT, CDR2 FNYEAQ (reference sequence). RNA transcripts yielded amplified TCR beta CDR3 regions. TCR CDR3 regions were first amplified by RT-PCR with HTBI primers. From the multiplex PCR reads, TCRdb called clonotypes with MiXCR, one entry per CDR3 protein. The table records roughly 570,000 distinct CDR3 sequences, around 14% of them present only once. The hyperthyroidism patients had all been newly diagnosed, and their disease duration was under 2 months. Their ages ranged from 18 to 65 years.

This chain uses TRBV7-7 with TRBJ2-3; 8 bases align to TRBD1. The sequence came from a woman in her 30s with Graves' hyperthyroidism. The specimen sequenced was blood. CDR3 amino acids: CASSLVGRTGSADTQYF. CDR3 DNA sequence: TGTGCCAGCAGCTTAGTAGGGAGGACAGGGTCCGCAGATACGCAGTATTTT.